Reported below is one T cell receptor (beta chain). A read error may account for a junction end that differs from germline. TCRdb re-derived calls from the 5' RACE reads in MiXCR, one entry per CDR3 protein. The repertoire consists of 1.5 million to 2 million distinct CDR3 sequences, with 25% to 35% occurring once and the leading ten covering 0.25% to 0.3%. The data belong to a study of identical twins. The CDR3 length is 16 residues. CDR1 and CDR2 (germline): MGHDK, SYGVNS. The sequenced sample was cord blood. This TCR was recovered from a newborn girl in good health. V gene TRBV25-1 combines with J gene TRBJ1-6; no definite D call. CDR3 nucleotides: TGTGCCAGCAGGGAATTGGGAAGCTCCTATAATTCACCCCTCCACTTT. This gives the protein CASRELGSSYNSPLHF.